This TCR beta chain was found in a study of radiotherapy plus CTLA-4 blockade in lung cancer. Study context: 15% to 20% of enrolled patients responded objectively, and approximately 34% had disease control.

On this clone: What it binds is not known.

Patients had chemo-refractory metastatic non-small-cell lung cancer and received focal radiation plus CTLA-4 blockade that used ipilimumab. Measured with immunoSEQ multiplex PCR; TCRdb has only the in-frame clones, and not every one. Counted here are about 98,000 clones, 82% occurring once; the ten biggest clones make up approximately 3.4%. Study-level results: Blood-borne expansion of tumor-derived TCR clones followed radiotherapy plus ipilimumab.

Trimming stripped 4 bases from V and 7 bases from J, with 18 bases between. The CDR3 consists of 14 residues. The germline V gene encodes CDR1 SGHNT and CDR2 YYREEE (reference sequence). The sequencing here drew on peripheral blood, taken from a patient treated with radiotherapy plus ipilimumab. This TCR was sampled from a human donor with non-small cell lung cancer who had a partial response to radiotherapy plus ipilimumab. The rearrangement joins TRBV5-4 to TRBJ2-7, with D maybe TRBD1 (5 bases). CDR3 in DNA: TGTGCCAGCAGCCCCCAGACAGCCCCCTGGGAGCAGTACTTC. Amino acids: CASSPQTAPWEQYF.